Listed here are 27 T cell receptor beta chains from one sample, sequenced in a study of technical replicates of blood from a handful of donors. The repertoire was sequenced with immunoSEQ multiplex PCR; TCRdb's copy has only in-frame clones and lacks some. The profile shows about 56,000 clones, around 96% of them singletons. Specimen: PBMCs. Source of these receptors: a human donor in good health. Some clones in this sample may be carry-over from other donors' samples.

The chain recombines TRBV7-3 with TRBJ2-3, with D possibly TRBD1 on 5 matching bases. The CDR3 runs 14 residues. The germline gives CDR1 SGHTA, CDR2 FQGTGA. V was pared by 3 bases and J by 0 bases, with 7 bases between. The CDR3 DNA reads TGTGCCAGCAGCTTTAGGGGCAGCACAGATACGCAGTATTTT. It codes for CASSFRGSTDTQYF.

The chain recombines TRBV6-1 with TRBJ2-5, with a possible D match to TRBD2 (6 bases). Germline CDR1 reads MNHNS; CDR2 reads SASEGT. Between the trimmed V and J ends, which lost 6 bases and 1 base, there was a span of 15 bases. There are 15 residues in the CDR3. CDR3 sequence reads: CASRPRDSGQETQYF. DNA of the CDR3: TGTGCCAGCAGACCCCGGGATAGCGGCCAAGAGACCCAGTACTTC.

The chain couples TRBV6-1 to TRBJ2-1; D call uncertain. Trimming shortened V by 3 bases and J by 2 bases, and 5 bases separated the two germline ends. CDR3 size: 13 residues. Germline-derived CDR1 and CDR2 are MNHNS and SASEGT. In nucleotides, the CDR3 is TGTGCCAGCAGTGATCGTGCCTACAATGAGCAGTTCTTC. Its translation is CASSDRAYNEQFF.

This rearrangement joins TRBV9 to TRBJ2-2; 7 bases are a match to TRBD1. Trimming removed 0 bases from V and 4 bases from J; junction bases left unmatched: 3. The CDR3 loop spans 15 amino acids. Germline values: CDR1 SGDLS, CDR2 YYNGEE. The CDR3 region is CASSVGAGGTGELFF. The CDR3 DNA reads as TGTGCCAGCAGCGTAGGGGCAGGGGGCACCGGGGAGCTGTTTTTT.

The V gene is TRBV10-2, the J gene TRBJ1-3, with D possibly TRBD1 on 6 matching bases. Trimming pared 2 bases from V and 0 bases from J, leaving 8 bases between. Germline-derived CDR1 and CDR2 are WSHSY and SAAADI. The CDR3 runs 15 residues. CDR3 in DNA: TGCGCCAGCAGTGAGGACAGGAGCTCTGGAAACACCATATATTTT. As protein: CASSEDRSSGNTIYF.

This chain uses TRBV10-3 with TRBJ2-7, with 7 positions matching TRBD1. This CDR3 spans 12 amino acids. V gave up 5 bases and J gave up 5 bases; unmatched junction bases: 3. CDR1 ENHRY and CDR2 SYGVKD come from the germline V gene. For the CDR3, the DNA is TGTGCCATCAGTCGGGACAGCAACGAGCAGTACTTC. It yields the protein CAISRDSNEQYF.

V gene TRBV11-2 combines with J gene TRBJ2-1; TRBD1 agrees at 7 bases. V dropped 5 bases and J dropped 7; count of bases not matched to a gene: 11. This CDR3 is built from 15 residues. Germline lookup yields CDR1 SGHAT and CDR2 FQNNGV. The CDR3 sequence: CASSPTGVWRNEQFF. CDR3 coding DNA: TGTGCCAGCAGCCCTACAGGGGTCTGGCGGAATGAGCAGTTCTTC.

The J gene is TRBJ2-1, the V gene TRBV4-2; TRBD1 agrees at 8 bases. Germline loops: CDR1 LGHNA, CDR2 YNFKEQ. The CDR3 extends over 17 amino acids. J lost 4 bases, V lost 0 bases, and 8 bases had no gene match. The CDR3 DNA sequence: TGTGCCAGCAGCCAAGACAGGGGGCCCCCTGGGTACAATGAGCAGTTCTTC. This encodes CASSQDRGPPGYNEQFF.

V is TRBV6-4 and J is TRBJ2-1, with D possibly matching TRBD1 (7 bases). The CDR3 has 14 residues. CDR1 is MRHNA and CDR2 is SNTAGT in the germline V gene. Trimming left V 5 bases short and J 10 bases short, with 18 bases between. The CDR3 coding sequence is TGTGCCAGCAGTAGCACAGGGGAGGTCAGGGAGCAGTTCTTC. Its translation: CASSSTGEVREQFF.

V and J are TRBV7-3 and TRBJ2-1; weak D call: TRBD1 (5 bases). From germline, CDR1 is SGHTA and CDR2 FQGTGA. There are 15 residues in the CDR3. Trimming removed 2 bases from V and 7 bases from J, with 15 bases in between. The CDR3 protein is CASSLEAGMRNEQFF. The CDR3 DNA reads TGTGCCAGCAGCTTAGAGGCAGGGATGCGGAATGAGCAGTTCTTC.

This rearrangement joins TRBV10-3 to TRBJ2-2, with TRBD2 matching 15 bases. J was trimmed by 3 bases and V by 7 bases; bases with no gene match: 6. Germline V gene data show CDR1 as ENHRY and CDR2 as SYGVKD. The CDR3 extends over 17 amino acids. The CDR3 nucleotides are TGTGCCATCAAAGGGACTAGCGGGGGGCCATACACCGGGGAGCTGTTTTTT. Translating gives CAIKGTSGGPYTGELFF.

The rearrangement joins TRBV6-1 to TRBJ1-2; TRBD1 aligns across 7 bases. There are 15 residues in the CDR3. Trimming removed 4 bases from V and 6 bases from J; junction bases left unmatched: 11. Germline CDR1 MNHNS, CDR2 SASEGT. Here the CDR3 reads CASSAEGGRAHGYTF. CDR3 DNA sequence: TGTGCCAGCAGTGCTGAAGGGGGCAGGGCACATGGCTACACCTTC.

The chain couples TRBV6-4 to TRBJ2-1; 14 bases are a match to TRBD2. V was clipped by 4 bases and J by 7 bases; unmatched bases: 3. CDR1 MRHNA and CDR2 SNTAGT come from the germline V gene. CDR3 size: 15 residues. The CDR3 loop reads CASSVTSGGANEQFF. The CDR3, as DNA: TGTGCCAGCAGTGTGACTAGCGGGGGGGCTAATGAGCAGTTCTTC.

The chain couples TRBV7-2 to TRBJ2-7, with 12 bases lining up with TRBD2. Germline V gene lookup returns CDR1 SGHTA and CDR2 FQGNSA. With 5 bases clipped from V and 7 bases from J, the junction kept 15 bases outside the gene matches. The CDR3 has 17 residues. The CDR3 region is CASSRGMLAGGPGEQYF. CDR3 sequence (DNA): TGTGCCAGCAGCCGGGGGATGCTAGCGGGGGGGCCAGGGGAGCAGTACTTC.

The chain couples TRBV7-3 to TRBJ2-3, with 10 positions matching TRBD2. Germline V gene data show CDR1 as SGHTA and CDR2 as FQGTGA. J was trimmed by 8 bases and V by 2 bases; bases with no gene match: 10. The CDR3 totals 16 residues. In DNA form, the CDR3 reads TGTGCCAGCAGCTTATGGAGGGCTAGCGGGAGTCGTACGCAGTATTTT. Residues: CASSLWRASGSRTQYF.

The chain recombines TRBV6-1 with TRBJ1-2; TRBD1 might be the D (5 bases). The CDR3 extends over 15 amino acids. The V gene's germline CDR1 is MNHNS and CDR2 SASEGT. V lost 3 bases, J lost 8 bases, and 19 bases lay in between. The CDR3 DNA sequence: TGTGCCAGCAGTGATTTCGCTACAGGATCTTGGGGCTACACCTTC. Its translation: CASSDFATGSWGYTF.

This sequence joins TRBV7-9 and TRBJ1-5; D possibly corresponds to TRBD1 (6 bases). The CDR3 spans 15 residues. The ends were cut back, 5 bases at V and 2 bases at J, with 13 bases in the middle. CDR1 is SEHNR and CDR2 is FQNEAQ in the germline V gene (reference sequence). CDR3 in amino acids: CASSGEGGGNQPQHF. Here the CDR3 DNA reads TGTGCCAGCAGCGGAGAGGGGGGGGGCAATCAGCCCCAGCATTTT. Filled out from reference TRBV7-9 and TRBJ1-5, the complete variable domain reads DTGVSQNPRHKITKRGQNVTFRCDPISEHNRLYWYRQTLGQGPEFLTYFQNEAQLEKSRLLSDRFSAERPKGSFSTLEIQRTEQGDSAMYLCASSGEGGGNQPQHFGDGTRLSIL.

V usage is TRBV6-5 and J usage is TRBJ2-7; D perhaps matches TRBD1 (5 bases). The CDR3 sequence is 15 residues long. The germline V gene has CDR1 MNHEY and CDR2 SVGAGI. Trimming removed 2 bases from V and 2 bases from J, with 13 bases in between. The CDR3 sequence: CASSYDSQGAYEQYF. Written as DNA, the CDR3 is TGTGCCAGCAGTTACGATTCCCAGGGCGCCTACGAGCAGTACTTC.

The chain recombines TRBV19 with TRBJ2-2; weak D call: TRBD1 (6 bases). The germline CDR1 and CDR2 sequences are LNHDA and SQIVND (reference sequence). The CDR3 covers 16 residues. V was trimmed by 4 bases and J by 4 bases, leaving 16 bases between them. In nucleotides, the CDR3 is TGTGCCAGTAGTACCGACAGGCGGGCCTCCACCGGGGAGCTGTTTTTT. Its protein is CASSTDRRASTGELFF.

The J gene is TRBJ1-2, the V gene TRBV18; 9 positions match TRBD1. This CDR3 comprises 15 residues. V lost 3 bases and J lost 4; bases outside the gene matches: 6. Germline V gene sequence: CDR1 KGHSH, CDR2 LQKENI. The CDR3 loop reads CASSPRDRASYGYTF. CDR3 DNA sequence: TGTGCCAGCTCACCGAGGGACAGGGCAAGCTATGGCTACACCTTC.

The chain joins TRBV7-3 to TRBJ2-3; 11 nucleotides agree with TRBD2. Germline trimming cut 5 bases from V and 5 bases from J; bases unmatched to any gene: 6. The CDR3 runs 15 residues. The germline V gene encodes CDR1 SGHTA and CDR2 FQGTGA. The CDR3: CASSPSGRTEDTQYF. As DNA, the CDR3 is TGTGCCAGCAGCCCTAGCGGGAGGACCGAAGATACGCAGTATTTT.

The chain has TRBV7-9 and TRBJ1-1; D not resolved. The CDR3 has 13 residues. Germline V gives CDR1 SEHNR, CDR2 FQNEAQ (reference sequence). Deletions cut 1 base from V and 10 bases from J, with 13 bases between. CDR3 coding DNA: TGTGCCAGCAGCTTAGATCGATTGAAAGCAGCTTTCTTT. This gives the protein CASSLDRLKAAFF.

The rearrangement uses TRBV7-2 and TRBJ1-2; 9 bases align to TRBD1. Trimming removed 3 bases from V and 5 bases from J; junction bases left unmatched: 4. The CDR3 runs 14 residues. The germline V gene has CDR1 SGHTA and CDR2 FQGNSA. CDR3 coding DNA: TGTGCCAGCAGCTTGACAGGGGGACCATATGGCTACACCTTC. Its protein product is CASSLTGGPYGYTF.

This rearrangement joins TRBV6-6 to TRBJ2-7, with D possibly being TRBD2 (6 bases). V lost 6 bases and J 1 base, leaving 7 bases between the germline ends. CDR1 is MNHNY and CDR2 is SVGAGI in the germline V gene (reference sequence). The CDR3 extends over 12 amino acids. CDR3 sequence (DNA): TGTGCCAGCAGGGGAGGTTCCTACGAGCAGTACTTC. Residues: CASRGGSYEQYF.

The genes are TRBV15 and TRBJ2-7, with D perhaps TRBD1 (6 bases). The V end lost 8 bases, the J end lost 4 bases, and 15 bases lay between the germline ends. The germline gives CDR1 LNHNV, CDR2 YYDKDF (reference sequence). The CDR3 sequence is 13 residues long. The CDR3: CATGAFRGYEQYF. The CDR3 DNA sequence: TGTGCCACCGGAGCCTTCAGGGGTTACGAGCAGTACTTC. Using reference TRBV15 and TRBJ2-7 for the parts outside the CDR3, the full variable domain is DAMVIQNPRYQVTQFGKPVTLSCSQTLNHNVMYWYQQKSSQAPKLLFHYYDKDFNNEADTPDNFQSRRPNTSFCFLDIRSPGLGDTAMYLCATGAFRGYEQYFGPGTRLTVT.

The rearrangement joins TRBV6-6 to TRBJ2-7, with TRBD1 matching 11 bases. CDR1 is MNHNY and CDR2 is SVGAGI in the germline V gene (reference sequence). The CDR3 consists of 15 residues. J was trimmed by 7 bases and V by 6 bases; bases with no gene match: 11. CDR3 sequence (DNA): TGTGCCAGCAGAACCTCCGGACAGGGGGCTCGGGAGCAGTACTTC. It specifies CASRTSGQGAREQYF.

This chain links TRBV4-3 with TRBJ2-7; 8 bases fit TRBD1. This CDR3 contains 13 residues. V was pared by 4 bases and J by 6 bases, with 5 bases of the junction left unmatched. Germline-derived CDR1 and CDR2 are LGHNA and YSLEER. CDR3 bases: TGCGCCAGCAGCCCCGACAGGGGTGGCGAGCAGTACTTC. It specifies CASSPDRGGEQYF.